This T cell receptor (beta chain) was captured in a study of blood T cells in healthy people across ages. Whole-study context: Template switching picked up about one barcoded beta molecule for each two T cells.

In the case of this clonotype: Antigen unknown.

A J-beta primer mix and a sample-barcoded 5' primer were used in a second PCR of about 6 to 12 cycles. TCRdb reprocessed the 5' RACE reads via MiXCR and lists one record per CDR3 protein. The sample yields about 1,800,000 distinct CDR3 sequences, 25% to 30% seen once. Study-wide findings and caveats: Across the age range, TCR beta diversity per million T cells fell in a roughly linear way. From one million sequenced T cells, diversity estimates were lower bounds.

CDR3 length: 15 amino acids. Germline CDR1 is DFQATT and CDR2 is SNEGSKA (reference sequence). V lost 3 bases to trimming and J lost 7 bases, with 18 bases between them. This rearrangement joins TRBV20-1 to TRBJ2-2; tentatively, D is TRBD2 (5 bases). This TCR was recovered from a woman in her 30s in good health. The material sequenced was blood. The CDR3 reads CSARDATRSVGELFF. CDR3 DNA sequence: TGCAGTGCTAGGGACGCAACTAGGAGCGTCGGGGAGCTGTTTTTT.